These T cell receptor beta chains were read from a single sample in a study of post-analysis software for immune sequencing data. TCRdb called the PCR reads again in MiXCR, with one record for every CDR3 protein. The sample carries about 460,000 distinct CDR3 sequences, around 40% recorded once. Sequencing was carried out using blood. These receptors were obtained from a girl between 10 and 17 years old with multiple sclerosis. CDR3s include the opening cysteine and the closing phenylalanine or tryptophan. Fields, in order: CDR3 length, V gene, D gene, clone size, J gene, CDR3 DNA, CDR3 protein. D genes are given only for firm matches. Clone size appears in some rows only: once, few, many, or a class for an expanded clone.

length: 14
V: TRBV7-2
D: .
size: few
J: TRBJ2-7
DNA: TGTGCCAGCAGCTCCCCGGACAGCTCCTACGAGCAGTACTTC
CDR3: CASSSPDSSYEQYF

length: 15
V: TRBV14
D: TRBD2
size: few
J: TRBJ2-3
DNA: TGTGCCAGCAGCCAGCTAGCGGTGATCACAGATACGCAGTATTTT
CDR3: CASSQLAVITDTQYF

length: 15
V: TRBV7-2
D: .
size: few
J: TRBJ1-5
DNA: TGTGCCAGCAGCTTAGCGGGGGGTAGTAGTCAGCCCCAGCATTTT
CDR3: CASSLAGGSSQPQHF

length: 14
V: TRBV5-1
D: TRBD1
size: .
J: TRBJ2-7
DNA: TGCGCCAGCACCCAGGGGGATTATACCTACGAGCAGTACTTC
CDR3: CASTQGDYTYEQYF

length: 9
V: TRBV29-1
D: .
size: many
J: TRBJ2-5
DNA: TGCAGCTCTGTGGAGACCCAGTACTTC
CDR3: CSSVETQYF

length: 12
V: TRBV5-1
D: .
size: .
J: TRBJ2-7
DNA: TGCGCCAGCAGCTTGACCGGGAACGAGCAGTACTTC
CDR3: CASSLTGNEQYF

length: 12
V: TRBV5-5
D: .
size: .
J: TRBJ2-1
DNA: TGTGCCAGCAGCTACGAGAGGGCCCAACAGTTCTTC
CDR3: CASSYERAQQFF

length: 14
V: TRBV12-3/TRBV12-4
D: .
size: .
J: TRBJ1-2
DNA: TGTGCCAGCAGTTTCGGGCAGGGAACGAGTGGCTACACCTTC
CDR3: CASSFGQGTSGYTF

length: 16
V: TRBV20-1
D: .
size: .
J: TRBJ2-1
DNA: TGCAGTGCTAGACCGGCTGGGCGAGGCAGGGCCAATGAGCAGTTCTTC
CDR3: CSARPAGRGRANEQFF

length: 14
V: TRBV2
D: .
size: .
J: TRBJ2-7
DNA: TGTGCCAGCACACTTGGCCCGGAACAACTCGAGCAGTACTTC
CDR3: CASTLGPEQLEQYF

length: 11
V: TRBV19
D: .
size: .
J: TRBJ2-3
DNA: TGTGCCAGTGTGGAGGGAGATACGCAGTATTTT
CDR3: CASVEGDTQYF

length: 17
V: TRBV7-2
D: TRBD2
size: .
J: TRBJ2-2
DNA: TGTGCCAGCAGCTTTAAGACGGGAGGGCCACGAACCGGGGAGCTGTTTTTT
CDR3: CASSFKTGGPRTGELFF

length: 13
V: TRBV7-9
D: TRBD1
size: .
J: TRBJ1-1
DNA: TGTGCCAGCAGCTTCGCATCGACAGGGAAAGCTTTCTTT
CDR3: CASSFASTGKAFF

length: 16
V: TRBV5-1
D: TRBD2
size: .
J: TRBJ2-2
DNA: TGCGCCAGCGCCTTGGCGCTAGCGGGGGACACCGGGGAGCTGTTTTTT
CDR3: CASALALAGDTGELFF

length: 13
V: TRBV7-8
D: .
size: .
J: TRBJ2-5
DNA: TGTGCCAGCAGCGATCGGGCGAGGGAGACCCAGTACTTC
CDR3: CASSDRARETQYF

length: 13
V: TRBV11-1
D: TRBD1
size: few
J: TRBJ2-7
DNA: TGTGCCAGCAGCAGGGACAGGGTCGACGAGCAGTACTTC
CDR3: CASSRDRVDEQYF

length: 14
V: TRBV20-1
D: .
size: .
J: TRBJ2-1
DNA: TGCAGTGCTAGGCACAGGAGCTCCTACAATGAGCAGTTCTTC
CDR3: CSARHRSSYNEQFF